The rows below give T cell receptor beta chains drawn from one sample of a study of a mutant IDH1 vaccine in newly diagnosed glioma. The data were produced by immunoSEQ multiplex PCR, yet TCRdb's version contains in-frame clones alone and is incomplete. The table lists about 75,000 clones, more than 85% of them singletons. These TCRs' antigens remain unknown. Here the sequenced sample was PBMCs, taken from a glioma patient whose treatment included an IDH1 peptide vaccine. The source is a woman in her forties or fifties with glioma. CDR3s include the opening cysteine and the closing phenylalanine or tryptophan. The D gene is left open where the match is weak. Rows may omit the clone size; those that give it use once, few, many or a size class.

-	-	TRBJ1-6	TRBV28	TGTGCCAGCAGCCTTCAGGGTTCCTATAATTCACCCCTCCACTTT	CASSLQGSYNSPLHF
once	-	TRBJ1-1	TRBV5-4	TGTGCCAGCAGCTTGGCCTCCGGGGGGAACACTGAAGCTTTCTTT	CASSLASGGNTEAFF
-	TRBD2	TRBJ2-7	TRBV19	TGTGCCAGTAGTATAGACCTAGCGGGAGGGCCCGGATCCTACGAGCAGTACTTC	CASSIDLAGGPGSYEQYF
-	TRBD1	TRBJ1-3	TRBV7-8	TGTGCCAGCAGCGCCTACAGGGGTAGCTCTGGAAACACCATATATTTT	CASSAYRGSSGNTIYF
-	-	TRBJ2-7	TRBV7-8	TGTGCCAGCAGCTTAGCCACCGGGACAGGGATTACTAGCGGGACCTACGAGCAGTACTTC	CASSLATGTGITSGTYEQYF
-	-	TRBJ2-5	TRBV2	TGTGCCAGCAGTGATCTCAGTTACTATAAAGAGACCCAGTACTTC	CASSDLSYYKETQYF
-	-	TRBJ2-1	TRBV11-2	TGTGCCAGCAGCTTACAGCAGTGGGGTGAGCAGTTCTTC	CASSLQQWGEQFF
-	TRBD1	TRBJ2-5	TRBV7-9	TGTGCCAGCAGCTTATCTCGGACAGGGGGAGAGACCCAGTACTTC	CASSLSRTGGETQYF
-	-	TRBJ1-3	TRBV11-2	TGTGCCAGCAGCTTAGAGGCCCCGACAGCCTCTGGAAACACCATATATTTT	CASSLEAPTASGNTIYF
-	-	TRBJ2-1	TRBV15	TGTGCCACCAGCAGAGCTAGACTCAGTGAGCAGTTCTTC	CATSRARLSEQFF
-	-	TRBJ1-4	TRBV4-1	TGCGCCAGCAGCCAGGACGGTGCGGCAACTAATGAAAAACTGTTTTTT	CASSQDGAATNEKLFF
-	-	TRBJ2-7	TRBV7-6	TGTGCCAGCAGCTCCCTCGGCCACTACGAGCAGTACTTC	CASSSLGHYEQYF
-	-	TRBJ2-4	TRBV2	TGTGCCAGCGGCATAGCGGCGAACATTCAGTACTTC	CASGIAANIQYF
-	-	TRBJ2-5	TRBV30	TGTGCCTGGTCTCCTTCGCACAGTCTTATGGAGACCCAGTACTTC	CAWSPSHSLMETQYF
once	TRBD2	TRBJ2-1	TRBV15	TGTGCCACCAGCAGAGGACTAGCGGGAATGAGCAATGAGCAGTTCTTC	CATSRGLAGMSNEQFF
-	TRBD1	TRBJ2-2	TRBV7-7	TGTGCTAGCAGCTCGGGGACAGGGCAGACCGGGGAGCTGTTTTTT	CASSSGTGQTGELFF
-	-	TRBJ2-7	TRBV7-8	TGTGCCAGCAGCTTGACAGGCGCTACCTACGAGCAGTACTTC	CASSLTGATYEQYF
-	TRBD1	TRBJ2-7	TRBV18	TGTGCCAGCTCACCCAAGGGACAGGGGGTCCGTTACGAGCAGTACTTC	CASSPKGQGVRYEQYF
-	-	TRBJ1-4	TRBV5-1	TGCGCCAGTATGAAGACAGGCGGTCAAGAAAAACTGTTTTTT	CASMKTGGQEKLFF
-	TRBD2	TRBJ2-3	TRBV6-5	TGTGCCAGTCGGACTAGCGGGAGCCTGAATACGCAGTATTTT	CASRTSGSLNTQYF
-	TRBD2	TRBJ2-7	TRBV5-6	TGTGCCAGCAGCTACGGGACTACGTACCCCTACGAGCAGTACTTC	CASSYGTTYPYEQYF
once	TRBD2	TRBJ2-7	TRBV2	TGTGCCAGCAGTGAAAAGCTAGCGGGAGTGGGGGAGCAGTACTTC	CASSEKLAGVGEQYF
once	-	TRBJ2-2	TRBV11-3	TGTGCCAGCAGCTTAACCGCCTTTTGGGGGGCAAGCACCGGGGAGCTGTTTTTT	CASSLTAFWGASTGELFF
-	-	TRBJ2-3	TRBV7-9	TGTGCCAGCAGCCTGGGACTTAGCACAGATACGCAGTATTTT	CASSLGLSTDTQYF
once	TRBD1	TRBJ1-5	TRBV18	TGTGCCAGCTCACCACCGGGCAGGGGGTTCAATCAGCCCCAGCATTTT	CASSPPGRGFNQPQHF
-	TRBD1	TRBJ2-3	TRBV5-6	TGTGCCAGCAGCCCGACAGGGCGTCCCACAGATACGCAGTATTTT	CASSPTGRPTDTQYF
-	TRBD1	TRBJ2-7	TRBV28	TGTGCCAGCAGGAAACAGGGGGGATCCTACGAGCAGTACTTC	CASRKQGGSYEQYF
once	TRBD1	TRBJ1-4	TRBV7-9	TGTGCCAGCAGCCCAAGGGACAGGAATGAAAAACTGTTTTTT	CASSPRDRNEKLFF
-	-	TRBJ1-4	TRBV2	TGTGCCAGCACCCTCTTGGGCGGCGAAAAACTGTTTTTT	CASTLLGGEKLFF
-	TRBD1	TRBJ2-5	TRBV28	TGTGCCAGCAGTCTATCTTTGCAGGGGGCTGGAGAGACCCAGTACTTC	CASSLSLQGAGETQYF
-	-	TRBJ2-2	TRBV4-1	TGCGCCAGCAGCCAAGGACAGTGGGGAACCGGGGAGCTGTTTTTT	CASSQGQWGTGELFF
-	-	TRBJ2-6	TRBV4-1	TGCGCCAGCGGGATCTCTGGGGCCAACGTCCTGACTTTC	CASGISGANVLTF
-	-	TRBJ2-1	TRBV6-5	TGTGCCAGCAGCTTAGCGGCCAGCTCCTACAATGAGCAGTTCTTC	CASSLAASSYNEQFF